The next 19 T cell receptor beta chains were all read from a single sample in a study of shared clonotypes between healthy human individuals. Clones were read by immunoSEQ multiplex PCR, and TCRdb kept only the in-frame ones, dropping some. The sample lists about 2.2 million clones, roughly 91% occurring once. In the naive CD8 group, cells lacked CD45RO and were positively selected for CCR7, so terminally differentiated effector memory CD45RA+ cells were left out. Material for sequencing was naive CD8+ T cells from PBMCs. These receptors all come from a man aged 18 to 29 in good health. Some clones in this sample may be carry-over from other donors' samples.

The rearrangement joins TRBV23-1 to TRBJ2-7; D ambiguous. TRBV23-1 is flagged as an ORF with uncertain function. This CDR3 is built from 12 residues. Trimming left V 0 bases short and J 3 bases short, with 3 bases between. CDR3 nucleotide sequence: TGCGCCAGCAGTCAATCGGACTACGAGCAGTACTTC. Amino acids: CASSQSDYEQYF.

The CDR3 DNA reads TGTGCCATCAGTGGGGGACTGGGGGGCCTCGTCCACACTGAAGCTTTCTTT. Translation: CAISGGLGGLVHTEAFF. The J gene is TRBJ1-1, the V gene TRBV10-3; a possible D gene is TRBD1 (6 bases). The V and J ends lost 4 bases and 3 bases respectively, with 21 bases between them. The CDR3 is 17 residues long. Germline V CDR1 and CDR2: ENHRY, SYGVKD.

This clone was seen only once. This rearrangement joins TRBV19 to TRBJ2-2, with D hard to call. In germline, CDR1 is LNHDA, CDR2 SQIVND (reference sequence). V was trimmed by 3 bases and J by 8 bases, leaving 10 bases between them. The CDR3 length is 13 residues. The CDR3 DNA follows: TGTGCCAGTAGTATCTCTTTGTTTGGGGAGCTGTTTTTT. This gives the protein CASSISLFGELFF. The full variable domain, rest sourced from reference TRBV19 and TRBJ2-2, is DGGITQSPKYLFRKEGQNVTLSCEQNLNHDAMYWYRQDPGQGLRLIYYSQIVNDFQKGDIAEGYSVSREKKESFPLTVTSAQKNPTAFYLCASSISLFGELFFGEGSRLTVL.

The rearrangement joins TRBV28 to TRBJ2-2; the match to TRBD2 covers 11 bases. The CDR3 runs to 16 residues. CDR1 is MDHEN and CDR2 is SYDVKM in the germline V gene. Trimming removed 4 bases from V and 6 bases from J; junction bases left unmatched: 7. CDR3 residues: CASSWGRTSGSGELFF. CDR3 coding DNA: TGTGCCAGCAGTTGGGGCCGGACTAGCGGGTCCGGGGAGCTGTTTTTT.

The chain links TRBV15 to TRBJ2-4, with 7 positions matching TRBD1. The CDR3 has 15 amino acids. Germline V lookup: CDR1 LNHNV, CDR2 YYDKDF (reference sequence). V lost 1 base, J lost 8 bases, and 8 bases stayed unmatched. The CDR3 loop reads CATSRGTGGSDIQYF. CDR3 coding DNA: TGTGCCACCAGCAGAGGGACAGGCGGCTCGGACATTCAGTACTTC.

This clone was observed a handful of times. Other DNA sequences within the sample encode an identical CDR3. The chain combines TRBV4-1 with TRBJ2-5; D is unresolved. The CDR3 contains 12 residues. The germline V gene has CDR1 MGHRA and CDR2 YSYEKL. V lost 0 bases and J 4 bases, leaving 3 bases between the germline ends. The CDR3 coding sequence is TGCGCCAGCAGCCAAGATCTAGAGACCCAGTACTTC. Protein sequence: CASSQDLETQYF.

This clone was counted once. This sequence joins TRBV5-6 and TRBJ2-1, with TRBD2 identical over 15 bases. The CDR3 covers 15 residues. J gave up 5 bases and V 3 bases, and 0 bases lay outside the gene matches. Germline V gene data show CDR1 as SGHDT and CDR2 as YYEEEE. Here the CDR3 reads CASSWTSGRDNEQFF. The CDR3 DNA sequence: TGTGCCAGCAGCTGGACTAGCGGGAGGGACAATGAGCAGTTCTTC.

The chain combines TRBV5-1 with TRBJ2-7, with D perhaps given as TRBD1 or TRBD2 (5 bases each). CDR3 length equals 13 residues. V lost 5 bases to trimming and J lost 3 bases, with 12 bases between them. From germline, CDR1 is SGHRS and CDR2 YFSETQ. This chain's CDR3 is CASRRDAVYEQYF. The CDR3 DNA is TGCGCCAGCAGGAGGGACGCGGTCTACGAGCAGTACTTC.

This chain uses TRBV9 with TRBJ2-2; 7 bases align to TRBD1. The CDR3 runs to 15 residues. Germline lookup yields CDR1 SGDLS and CDR2 YYNGEE. Losses at the gene ends were 1 base for V and 1 base for J; bases not matched to a gene: 1. The CDR3 region has the DNA TGTGCCAGCAGCGTATGGACAGGGAACACCGGGGAGCTGTTTTTT. Translating gives CASSVWTGNTGELFF.

This clone appeared once. The chain combines TRBV13 with TRBJ2-5; 13 bases align to TRBD2. Germline V gives CDR1 PRHDT, CDR2 FYEKMQ (reference sequence). V was pared by 3 bases and J by 5 bases, with 9 bases of the junction left unmatched. The CDR3 is made up of 17 amino acids. The CDR3 region is CASSLTGLAGLSETQYF. The CDR3 nucleotides read TGTGCCAGCAGCTTGACGGGACTAGCGGGATTGTCGGAGACCCAGTACTTC.

The chain joins TRBV28 to TRBJ1-3; tentative D call: TRBD1 (5 bases). CDR3 length equals 15 residues. V gave up 3 bases and J gave up 0 bases, with 9 bases separating them. Germline values: CDR1 MDHEN, CDR2 SYDVKM. The CDR3 here is CASSFKGFSGNTIYF. CDR3 nucleotides: TGTGCCAGCAGTTTTAAGGGGTTCTCTGGAAACACCATATATTTT.

The J gene is TRBJ2-7, the V gene TRBV30; D perhaps matches TRBD2 (5 bases). Trimming took 1 base from V and 7 from J, leaving 14 bases between them. The CDR3 runs 13 residues. CDR1 and CDR2 (germline): GTSNPN, SVGIG (reference sequence). This CDR3 reads CAWSEPTRREQYF. In DNA, the CDR3 is TGTGCCTGGAGTGAACCCACTAGGCGGGAGCAGTACTTC.

This clone has just a few counts. The chain links TRBV19 to TRBJ2-3; TRBD2 aligns across 15 bases. The V and J ends lost 6 bases and 5 bases, in that order; junction bases with no gene match: 6. Germline V gene lookup returns CDR1 LNHDA and CDR2 SQIVND (reference sequence). The CDR3 extends over 16 amino acids. The chain's CDR3 is CASSGLAGGPGDTQYF. For the CDR3, the DNA is TGTGCCAGTAGCGGACTAGCGGGAGGGCCAGGAGATACGCAGTATTTT.

The chain combines TRBV7-9 with TRBJ2-7; possible D gene TRBD2, 5 bases. This CDR3 contains 14 residues. The V gene's germline CDR1 is SEHNR and CDR2 FQNEAQ (reference sequence). Trimming took 1 base from V and 3 from J, leaving 10 bases between them. The CDR3 region has the DNA TGTGCCAGCAGCTTAGAGGGAGCCTTCTACGAGCAGTACTTC. This encodes CASSLEGAFYEQYF.

The chain joins TRBV6-5 to TRBJ2-5; perhaps D is TRBD1 or TRBD2 (5 bases each). Trimming pared 4 bases from V and 5 bases from J, leaving 14 bases between. This CDR3 contains 14 residues. CDR1 MNHEY and CDR2 SVGAGI come from the germline V gene. The CDR3 loop is CASSSGTLGETQYF. For the CDR3, the DNA is TGTGCCAGCAGTTCCGGGACCCTAGGGGAGACCCAGTACTTC.

The V and J genes are TRBV9 and TRBJ2-2; 9 bases fit TRBD2. Germline lookup yields CDR1 SGDLS and CDR2 YYNGEE. V shed 4 bases and J 6 bases; nucleotides not matched to a gene: 7. CDR3 length: 15 residues. The chain's CDR3 is CASSSRSGRPGELFF. CDR3 DNA sequence: TGTGCCAGCAGCTCTCGAAGCGGGAGGCCCGGGGAGCTGTTTTTT.

This chain connects TRBV10-3 to TRBJ2-7; no definite D call. Germline loops: CDR1 ENHRY, CDR2 SYGVKD. CDR3 size: 16 residues. Trimming stripped 3 bases from V and 2 bases from J, with 17 bases between. In nucleotides, the CDR3 is TGTGCCATCAGTGAATTTCCGGCAGGTAGGGCCTACGAGCAGTACTTC. This codes for CAISEFPAGRAYEQYF.

The chain carries TRBV14 and TRBJ1-2; perhaps TRBD1 as D (6 bases). Germline CDR1 SGHDN, CDR2 FVKESK. The V and J ends lost 1 base and 8 bases respectively, with 14 bases between them. The CDR3 sequence is 14 residues long. CDR3 residues: CASSQGRQGYGYTF. The DNA for the CDR3 is TGTGCCAGCAGCCAAGGGCGTCAGGGGTACGGCTACACCTTC.

The chain combines TRBV13 with TRBJ2-1; 8 nucleotides align to TRBD2. CDR3 size: 14 residues. The V gene end was trimmed by 8 bases and the J gene end by 5 bases; junction bases not matched to a gene: 8. Germline assignment: CDR1 PRHDT and CDR2 FYEKMQ (reference sequence). CDR3 in DNA: TGTGCCAGCGGAGGACTAGCAGGTCACAATGAGCAGTTCTTC. This encodes CASGGLAGHNEQFF. The complete variable domain, with remaining parts taken from reference TRBV13 and TRBJ2-1, reads AAGVIQSPRHLIKEKRETATLKCYPIPRHDTVYWYQQGPGQDPQFLISFYEKMQSDKGSIPDRFSAQQFSDYHSELNMSSLELGDSALYFCASGGLAGHNEQFFGPGTRLTVL.